This T cell receptor (beta chain) stems from a study of metastatic and nonmetastatic thyroid tumors. Turning to the study itself: Repertoire comparisons spanned blood and tumor or nodule tissue from malignant and benign thyroid patients.

General study results and limits: According to reports, the diversity of TCR beta was significantly higher in malignant thyroid tumors than in benign nodules, and this held in both blood and tumor samples.

Authors' data handling: Using the CDR3 differences seen across clinicopathological groups, the authors built a distant-metastasis classifier for papillary thyroid cancer, which was meant to discriminate distant-metastatic patients. With MiXCR, TCRdb called clones anew from the PCR reads. These V and J calls rely on TCRdb rather than the paper's analysis. The sample contains approximately 20,000 clones, 20% to 30% of which appear only once. Each patient came to thyroid surgery without any prior treatment (of any kind). From germline, CDR1 is LGHDT and CDR2 YNNKEL (reference sequence). The CDR3 has 12 residues. Trimming left V 4 bases short and J 4 bases short, with 8 bases between. By share of the sample, this clone is medium-sized. What it binds is unknown.

Sequenced: blood. This sequence originates from a male donor with papillary thyroid cancer or a benign thyroid nodule (not recorded which). Some clones in this sample may be carry-over from other donors' samples. The chain combines TRBV3-1 with TRBJ2-7; D may match TRBD1 or TRBD2 (6 bases each). The CDR3 DNA reads as TGTGCCAGCAGCCCGGGGGCGTACGAGCAGTACTTC. It is translated as CASSPGAYEQYF.